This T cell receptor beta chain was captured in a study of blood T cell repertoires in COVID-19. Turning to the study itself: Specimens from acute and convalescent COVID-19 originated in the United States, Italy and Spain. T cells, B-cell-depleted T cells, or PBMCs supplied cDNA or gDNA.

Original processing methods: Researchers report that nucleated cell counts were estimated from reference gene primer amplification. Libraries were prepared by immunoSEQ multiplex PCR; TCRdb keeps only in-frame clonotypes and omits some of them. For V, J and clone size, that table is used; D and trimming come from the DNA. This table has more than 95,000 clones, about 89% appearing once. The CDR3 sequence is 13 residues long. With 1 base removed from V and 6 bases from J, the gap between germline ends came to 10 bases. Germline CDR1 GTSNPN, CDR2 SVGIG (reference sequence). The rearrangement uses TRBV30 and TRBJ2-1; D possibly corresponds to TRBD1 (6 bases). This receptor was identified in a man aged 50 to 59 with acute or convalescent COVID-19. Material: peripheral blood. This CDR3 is CAWSGGRANEQFF. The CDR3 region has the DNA TGTGCCTGGAGTGGGGGGCGGGCCAATGAGCAGTTCTTC.